This passage covers 19 T cell receptor beta chains from one sample sequenced in a study of cytomegalovirus exposure and HLA in healthy donors. Researchers ran the PCR with 60 Vbeta and 13 Jbeta primers. The method was immunoSEQ multiplex PCR; TCRdb's version includes in-frame clones alone and lacks a portion of them. The data include 180,000 or so clones; the top ten clones carry about 0.8%. The sequencing input was PBMCs. The receptors derive from a young woman in good health and CMV-seropositive.

The chain is built from TRBV5-1 and TRBJ2-1; TRBD2 is a possible D gene (7 bases). CDR3 length: 12 residues. V lost 7 bases and J lost 7, with 12 bases in between. Germline lookup yields CDR1 SGHRS and CDR2 YFSETQ. The CDR3 region has the DNA TGCGCCAGCCCCCGGGGGGCAAATGAGCAGTTCTTC. As protein: CASPRGANEQFF.

This sequence joins TRBV7-9 and TRBJ2-7; D is ambiguous. The CDR3 sequence is 13 residues long. Trimming stripped 6 bases from V and 2 bases from J, with 11 bases between. Germline CDR1 is SEHNR and CDR2 is FQNEAQ (reference sequence). For the CDR3, the DNA is TGTGCCAGCAGAGCTGAGAGTACCTACGAGCAGTACTTC. This gives the protein CASRAESTYEQYF. The whole variable domain, remainder taken from reference TRBV7-9 and TRBJ2-7, is DTGVSQNPRHKITKRGQNVTFRCDPISEHNRLYWYRQTLGQGPEFLTYFQNEAQLEKSRLLSDRFSAERPKGSFSTLEIQRTEQGDSAMYLCASRAESTYEQYFGPGTRLTVT.

The chain couples TRBV28 to TRBJ2-1, with 9 positions matching TRBD1. The length of the CDR3 is 15 residues. The junction had 10 bases not matched to a gene; V was cut back by 5 bases and J by 8 bases. From germline, CDR1 is MDHEN and CDR2 SYDVKM. This CDR3 reads CASSPTGQGFYEQFF. DNA of the CDR3: TGTGCCAGCAGTCCTACGGGACAGGGATTTTATGAGCAGTTCTTC. Together with reference TRBV28 and TRBJ2-1, the CDR3 gives the full variable domain: DVKVTQSSRYLVKRTGEKVFLECVQDMDHENMFWYRQDPGLGLRLIYFSYDVKMKEKGDIPEGYSVSREKKERFSLILESASTNQTSMYLCASSPTGQGFYEQFFGPGTRLTVL.

CDR3 sequence: CASSLGATNEKLFF. The CDR3 DNA follows: TGCGCCAGCAGCTTGGGCGCAACTAATGAAAAACTGTTTTTT. The rearrangement links TRBV5-1 to TRBJ1-4; the D is unclear. The V and J ends lost 0 bases and 0 bases respectively, with 3 bases between them. CDR1 is SGHRS, CDR2 YFSETQ, per germline. The CDR3 runs 14 residues.

This chain joins TRBV30 and TRBJ1-1, with D perhaps matching TRBD1 (5 bases). V was shortened by 5 bases and J by 3 bases, with 10 bases between the two germline ends. Germline V gene data show CDR1 as GTSNPN and CDR2 as SVGIG (reference sequence). This CDR3 spans 12 amino acids. The CDR3 sequence is CAWDSWDTEAFF. CDR3 nucleotides: TGTGCCTGGGACAGCTGGGACACTGAAGCTTTCTTT. The full variable domain, completed using reference TRBV30 and TRBJ1-1, is SQTIHQWPATLVQPVGSPLSLECTVEGTSNPNLYWYRQAAGRGLQLLFYSVGIGQISSEVPQNLSASRPQDRQFILSSKKLLLSDSGFYLCAWDSWDTEAFFGQGTRLTVV.

The V gene is TRBV15, the J gene TRBJ1-4, with D perhaps TRBD1 (5 bases). The CDR3 runs to 13 residues. V shed 2 bases and J shed 8 bases, with 9 bases lying between them. Germline V lookup: CDR1 LNHNV, CDR2 YYDKDF (reference sequence). The CDR3 reads CATSRNRGEKLFF. In DNA form, the CDR3 reads TGTGCCACCAGCAGAAATAGGGGCGAAAAACTGTTTTTT.

This chain links TRBV2 with TRBJ2-1; 13 nucleotides line up with TRBD2. V lost 7 bases and J lost 10; bases outside the gene matches: 4. Germline CDR1 reads SNHLY; CDR2 reads FYNNEI. There are 13 residues in the CDR3. CDR3 protein: CASTGTSGVEQFF. The CDR3 DNA follows: TGTGCCAGCACCGGGACTAGCGGGGTCGAGCAGTTCTTC.

The rearrangement links TRBV5-6 to TRBJ2-1, with TRBD1 identical over 8 bases. The V gene end was trimmed by 2 bases and the J gene end by 9 bases; junction bases not matched to a gene: 16. The germline CDR1 and CDR2 sequences are SGHDT and YYEEEE. CDR3 length equals 17 residues. In nucleotides, the CDR3 is TGTGCCAGCAGCTTCTCGGTTGGGACAGGCTGGGACAGTGAGCAGTTCTTC. Translated, it gives CASSFSVGTGWDSEQFF.

The CDR3 here is CAWSSPGLAWPQHF. The CDR3, as DNA: TGTGCCTGGAGTTCGCCAGGGCTGGCATGGCCCCAGCATTTT. J is TRBJ1-5 and V is TRBV30; a possible D gene is TRBD1 (5 bases). CDR3 size: 14 residues. V lost 2 bases to trimming and J lost 9 bases, with 17 bases between them. The germline CDR1 and CDR2 sequences are GTSNPN and SVGIG (reference sequence).

The chain carries TRBV5-4 and TRBJ2-7, with 9 nucleotides matching TRBD1. The CDR3 is 15 amino acids. V shed 3 bases and J 2 bases; nucleotides not matched to a gene: 6. Per the germline V gene, CDR1 is SGHNT and CDR2 is YYREEE (reference sequence). The CDR3 nucleotides read TGTGCCAGCAGCTCCGCGGGACAGGGCCCCTACGAGCAGTACTTC. It codes for CASSSAGQGPYEQYF.

The rearrangement links TRBV14 to TRBJ2-2, with no clear D. This CDR3 comprises 18 residues. Trimming took 0 bases from V and 0 from J, leaving 14 bases between them. CDR1 is SGHDN, CDR2 FVKESK, per germline. The CDR3 reads CASSQDPHFYANTGELFF. CDR3 nucleotides: TGTGCCAGCAGCCAAGATCCCCACTTCTACGCGAACACCGGGGAGCTGTTTTTT.

The chain employs TRBV5-1 and TRBJ2-3; 7 bases align to TRBD2. Trimming at V came to 7 bases and at J to 3 bases, leaving 11 bases not matched to a gene. Germline V gene data show CDR1 as SGHRS and CDR2 as YFSETQ. CDR3 length: 15 residues. The DNA of the CDR3 is TGCGCCAGCGGGCTTTCGGGCGGGGGTACAGATACGCAGTATTTT. The encoded protein is CASGLSGGGTDTQYF.

This chain uses TRBV27 with TRBJ2-7, with 8 bases identical to TRBD1. Per germline, CDR1 MNHEY and CDR2 SMNVEV (reference sequence). The CDR3 length is 13 residues. V dropped 4 bases and J dropped 8; count of bases not matched to a gene: 7. Here the CDR3 reads CASSSSGTGKQYF. CDR3 nucleotides: TGTGCCAGCAGTTCCTCCGGGACAGGAAAGCAGTACTTC.

The chain has TRBV7-9 and TRBJ1-1; no clear D. Germline CDR1 reads SEHNR; CDR2 reads FQNEAQ (reference sequence). V was clipped by 0 bases and J by 7 bases, with 12 bases between them. The CDR3 extends over 14 amino acids. In DNA form, the CDR3 reads TGTGCCAGCAGCTTAGCGTCCGGTCGGGGTGAAGCTTTCTTT. It encodes CASSLASGRGEAFF.

Of note for this clone: A junction boundary mismatches the germline segment, possibly from a read error. The chain couples TRBV5-1 to TRBJ2-7; D call uncertain. Germline values: CDR1 SGHRS, CDR2 YFSETQ. This CDR3 region has 13 residues. CDR3 amino acids: CASSLQRADEQYF. The CDR3 DNA reads TGCGCTAGCAGCTTACAGAGAGCCGACGAGCAGTACTTC.

J is TRBJ1-2 and V is TRBV2; TRBD1 matches 8 bases. With V trimmed by 7 bases and J by 4 bases, 11 bases remained unmatched. From germline, CDR1 is SNHLY and CDR2 FYNNEI. This CDR3 is built from 15 residues. The CDR3 reads CASTRTGYSLYGYTF. The CDR3 DNA sequence: TGTGCCAGCACCCGGACAGGGTACTCCCTCTATGGCTACACCTTC.

The gene calls are TRBV27 and TRBJ1-2, with TRBD1 matching 9 bases. Trimming cost V 7 bases and J 7 bases; bases outside gene matches: 7. Germline V gene lookup returns CDR1 MNHEY and CDR2 SMNVEV (reference sequence). This CDR3 region has 13 residues. CDR3 sequence reads: CASTADRGAGYTF. In DNA form, the CDR3 reads TGTGCCAGCACCGCAGACAGGGGGGCTGGCTACACCTTC.

This chain uses TRBV18 with TRBJ2-1, with unresolved D. This CDR3 spans 15 amino acids. Germline values: CDR1 KGHSH, CDR2 LQKENI. With 2 bases removed from V and 3 bases from J, the gap between germline ends came to 11 bases. The CDR3: CASSPFSSDYNEQFF. For the CDR3, the DNA is TGTGCCAGCTCACCATTTTCGAGCGACTACAATGAGCAGTTCTTC.

This CDR3 is CASSRGTDSYEQYF. CDR3 sequence (DNA): TGCGCCAGCAGCCGAGGGACAGACTCCTACGAGCAGTACTTC. This chain links TRBV4-1 with TRBJ2-7; 7 positions match TRBD1. Trimming cost V 4 bases and J 0 bases; bases outside gene matches: 3. The CDR3 loop spans 14 amino acids. In germline, CDR1 is MGHRA, CDR2 YSYEKL.